The 32 T cell receptor beta chains below were found in one sample sequenced in a study of T cells in Graves' hyperthyroidism and ophthalmopathy. RNA transcripts gave rise to amplified TCR beta CDR3 regions. The HTBI primer set served for first-round RT-PCR of the TCR CDR3. One entry per CDR3 protein results from TCRdb running MiXCR on the multiplex PCR reads. The table shows tens of thousands of distinct CDR3 sequences, with roughly 45% occurring only once. What was sequenced was blood. The receptors originated from a woman in her twenties or thirties with Graves' hyperthyroidism.

This clonotype was detected ten times or more. V is TRBV6-1 and J is TRBJ2-1, with 7 bases matching TRBD2. This CDR3 contains 15 residues. The V gene's germline CDR1 is MNHNS and CDR2 SASEGT. With V trimmed by 0 bases and J by 8 bases, 7 bases remained unmatched. CDR3 DNA: TGTGCCAGCAGTGAAGCAGCGGGATTGGTGGATGAGCAGTTCTTC. This codes for CASSEAAGLVDEQFF.

J is TRBJ2-3 and V is TRBV10-3; D assignment may be TRBD1 or TRBD2 (5 bases each). The CDR3 length is 13 residues. V was pared by 6 bases and J by 0 bases, with 7 bases between. Germline values: CDR1 ENHRY, CDR2 SYGVKD. The CDR3 loop reads CAIRRDSTDTQYF. The CDR3 DNA reads TGTGCCATCAGACGGGACAGCACAGATACGCAGTATTTT.

By share, this clonotype counts as medium-sized. The rearrangement uses TRBV2 and TRBJ1-5; TRBD1 matches 9 bases. The CDR3 spans 14 residues. V shed 8 bases and J 3 bases; nucleotides not matched to a gene: 5. CDR1 SNHLY and CDR2 FYNNEI come from the germline V gene. The CDR3 sequence is CASDRDRDNQPQHF. Here the CDR3 DNA reads TGTGCCAGCGACCGGGACAGGGACAATCAGCCCCAGCATTTT.

For this clonotype: Without the conserved terminal phenylalanine or tryptophan, this CDR3 likely stems from a read error. This chain joins TRBV6-1 and TRBJ1-5; unclear D gene. Per the germline V gene, CDR1 is MNHNS and CDR2 is SASEGT. This CDR3 contains 14 residues. Trimming removed 7 bases at V and 6 bases at J, with 16 bases between. This chain's CDR3 is CASTQLGAGQPQHV. The CDR3 coding sequence is TGTGCCAGCACCCAACTAGGAGCGGGTCAGCCCCAGCATGTT.

Within the sample, this clonotype is medium-sized. The chain uses TRBV19 and TRBJ1-1, with TRBD1 as a possible D gene (5 bases). Per the germline V gene, CDR1 is LNHDA and CDR2 is SQIVND (reference sequence). Trimming took 4 bases from V and 5 from J, leaving 23 bases between them. This CDR3 is 17 amino acids long. Here the CDR3 reads CASSTLSQTGRRTEAFF. The CDR3 DNA sequence: TGTGCCAGTAGTACCTTATCCCAAACAGGTAGACGGACTGAAGCTTTCTTT.

With respect to this clonotype: One end of the junction does not line up with germline, which may come from a read error. The chain employs TRBV5-1 and TRBJ1-4; 7 bases match TRBD1. The CDR3 spans 14 residues. CDR1 SGHRS and CDR2 YFSETQ come from the germline V gene. For the CDR3, the DNA is TGCGCCAGCAGCTTCGAGCAGGGGGATGAAGAACTGCTTTTT. Protein: CASSFEQGDEELLF.

This clonotype has a handful of counts. The J gene is TRBJ1-1, the V gene TRBV10-3; possibly TRBD1 for D (5 bases). The CDR3 contains 15 residues. Germline lookup yields CDR1 ENHRY and CDR2 SYGVKD. V lost 0 bases to trimming and J lost 5 bases, with 13 bases between them. The CDR3 protein is CAISESYQGDTEAFF. In DNA form, the CDR3 reads TGTGCCATCAGTGAGTCATACCAGGGAGATACTGAAGCTTTCTTT.

In this sample, this clonotype turned up many times. The V call is TRBV11-2, the J call TRBJ1-6; D not resolved. The V gene lost 1 base and the J gene lost 8 bases, with 6 bases spanning the gap. Per the germline V gene, CDR1 is SGHAT and CDR2 is FQNNGV. The CDR3 is 13 amino acids. CDR3: CASSLVVDSPLHF. The DNA for the CDR3 is TGTGCCAGCAGCTTAGTTGTGGATTCACCCCTCCACTTT.

This clonotype was recorded only once. One end of the junction is discordant with germline, which a read error may explain. The J gene is TRBJ2-1, the V gene TRBV5-6, with D perhaps TRBD2 (5 bases). The germline CDR1 and CDR2 sequences are SGHDT and YYEEEE. The CDR3 contains 17 residues. The CDR3: CVSSLWTAREEYNEQFF. The DNA of the CDR3 is TGCGTCAGCAGCCTCTGGACCGCCCGGGAAGAATACAATGAGCAGTTCTTC.

This clonotype was recorded many times. The chain has TRBV6-2 or TRBV6-3 and TRBJ1-4; D remains ambiguous. V was cut by 1 base and J by 2 bases, with 5 bases left in between. The germline CDR1 and CDR2 sequences are MNHEY and SVGEGT. This CDR3 has 14 amino acids. The DNA of the CDR3 is TGTGCCAGCAGTTACTATGGGACTAATGAAAAACTGTTTTTT. It codes for CASSYYGTNEKLFF.

This chain links TRBV30 with TRBJ2-1; perhaps TRBD2 as D (6 bases). Germline CDR1 reads GTSNPN; CDR2 reads SVGIG (reference sequence). The CDR3 consists of 15 residues. The ends were cut back, 2 bases at V and 0 bases at J, with 11 bases in the middle. The CDR3 nucleotides are TGTGCCTGGAGTCCGCCGGGGGACTCCTACAATGAGCAGTTCTTC. It encodes CAWSPPGDSYNEQFF.

This clonotype was counted many times. CDR3 loop: CASSSAGYQETQYF. In DNA, the CDR3 is TGTGCCAGCAGCTCGGCGGGGTATCAAGAGACCCAGTACTTC. This chain joins TRBV11-2 and TRBJ2-5; a weak D match, TRBD2 (6 bases). This CDR3 region has 14 residues. Trimming removed 4 bases at V and 2 bases at J, with 11 bases between. Germline V gene sequence: CDR1 SGHAT, CDR2 FQNNGV.

By share of the sample, this clonotype is medium-sized. This chain joins TRBV2 and TRBJ2-7; D call uncertain. CDR3 length: 14 amino acids. Germline CDR1 and CDR2: SNHLY and FYNNEI. Trimming took off 8 bases at V and 4 bases at J, with 18 bases between the two ends. The DNA of the CDR3 is TGTGCCAGCTGTACCGGGCTACGCACGTACGAGCAGTACTTC. Residues: CASCTGLRTYEQYF.

The chain combines TRBV29-1 with TRBJ1-2, with a tentative D call TRBD1 (5 bases). CDR3 size: 11 residues. The V gene lost 4 bases and the J gene lost 12 bases, with 15 bases spanning the gap. Germline V gene lookup returns CDR1 SQVTM and CDR2 ANQGSEA. CDR3 in amino acids: CSVGGGFGNTF. The CDR3 DNA follows: TGCAGCGTTGGGGGGGGGTTTGGAAACACCTTC.

V is TRBV25-1 and J is TRBJ1-2; D uncertain. V dropped 8 bases and J dropped 5 bases, with 30 bases sitting between them. The CDR3 length is 18 residues. Germline values: CDR1 MGHDK, CDR2 SYGVNS. The CDR3 nucleotides are TGTGCCAGCTCACCATCTCCCCTTCAGGAATTAACTTGGTATGGCTACACCTTC. The encoded protein is CASSPSPLQELTWYGYTF.

This clonotype was seen just once. The chain uses TRBV20-1 and TRBJ2-1, with 9 nucleotides matching TRBD2. This CDR3 has 15 amino acids. Germline loops: CDR1 DFQATT, CDR2 SNEGSKA (reference sequence). Unmatched junction bases numbered 11, after V lost 6 bases and J lost 5 bases. The CDR3 DNA follows: TGCAGTGCCCTCCTGACTAGCGGAGATAACAATGAGCAGTTCTTC. This gives the protein CSALLTSGDNNEQFF.

This clonotype showed up many times. The chain links TRBV28 to TRBJ2-5, with 7 bases identical to TRBD2. V was pared by 6 bases and J by 5 bases, with 12 bases of the junction left unmatched. This CDR3 is built from 15 residues. CDR1 is MDHEN, CDR2 SYDVKM, per germline. CDR3 loop: CASSQRRREKETQYF. The CDR3 DNA sequence: TGTGCCAGCAGCCAACGCCGGCGGGAGAAGGAGACCCAGTACTTC.

A single count supports this clonotype. J is TRBJ1-5 and V is TRBV7-8; D gene unclear. Germline lookup yields CDR1 SGHVS and CDR2 FQNEAQ. Deletions cut 1 base from V and 4 bases from J, with 8 bases between. CDR3 size: 14 residues. DNA of the CDR3: TGTGCCAGCAGCTTAGGGGTGTGGAATCAGCCCCAGCATTTT. Protein sequence: CASSLGVWNQPQHF.

This clonotype was seen repeatedly, ten times or more. For the CDR3, the DNA is TGCGCCAGCAGCTTTACCGGGGGGCAAGGGGAGCCCCAGCATTTT. This translates into CASSFTGGQGEPQHF. The rearrangement joins TRBV5-1 to TRBJ1-5; D might be TRBD1 (6 bases). Germline lookup yields CDR1 SGHRS and CDR2 YFSETQ. Trimming removed 2 bases at V and 8 bases at J, with 17 bases between. CDR3 length equals 15 residues. Combining the CDR3 with reference TRBV5-1 and TRBJ1-5 gives the whole variable domain KAGVTQTPRYLIKTRGQQVTLSCSPISGHRSVSWYQQTPGQGLQFLFEYFSETQRNKGNFPGRFSGRQFSNSRSEMNVSTLELGDSALYLCASSFTGGQGEPQHFGDGTRLSIL.

The CDR3 loop reads CASGRRGGTDTQYF. CDR3 nucleotide sequence: TGCGCCAGCGGCCGAAGGGGTGGCACAGATACGCAGTATTTT. This sequence joins TRBV10-2 and TRBJ2-3; tentatively, D is TRBD1 (5 bases). The CDR3 sequence is 14 residues long. The germline CDR1 and CDR2 sequences are WSHSY and SAAADI. V was pared by 8 bases and J by 1 base, with 13 bases between.

This clonotype was detected ten times or more. This chain links TRBV20-1 with TRBJ1-4, with D hard to call. Between the trimmed V and J ends, which lost 2 bases and 4 bases, there was a span of 14 bases. This CDR3 has 15 amino acids. Germline-derived CDR1 and CDR2 are DFQATT and SNEGSKA (reference sequence). The CDR3 here is CSARTRMGSNEKLFF. The CDR3 coding sequence is TGCAGTGCTAGAACCAGAATGGGTAGTAATGAAAAACTGTTTTTT.

This clonotype was detected ten times or more. V is TRBV20-1 and J is TRBJ2-7, with D possibly being TRBD1 (5 bases). V was cut by 6 bases and J by 0 bases, with 21 bases left in between. CDR3 length: 16 residues. In germline, CDR1 is DFQATT, CDR2 SNEGSKA (reference sequence). Here the CDR3 DNA reads TGCAGTGCCCTCGGAGCAGGGTTCACAAGCTCCTACGAGCAGTACTTC. Translation gives CSALGAGFTSSYEQYF.

Regarding this clonotype: Here the CDR3 omits its conserved ending phenylalanine or tryptophan, so a read error is the likely source. In nucleotides, the CDR3 is TGTGCCAGTAGTAGGACCCTGACCACTGAAGCTTTCCTT. Translation: CASSRTLTTEAFL. This sequence joins TRBV11-3 and TRBJ1-1; D uncertain. Trimming took off 9 bases at V and 4 bases at J, with 15 bases between the two ends. This CDR3 is 13 amino acids long. CDR1 is SGHNT, CDR2 YENEEA, per germline.

The J gene is TRBJ1-3, the V gene TRBV12-3 or TRBV12-4; weak D call: TRBD1 (6 bases). The V gene lost 5 bases and the J gene lost 3 bases, with 11 bases spanning the gap. The CDR3 is made up of 14 amino acids. CDR3 region: CASSPTGRGNTIYF. The CDR3 nucleotides are TGTGCCAGCAGTCCAACAGGGCGTGGAAACACCATATATTTT.

This clonotype was detected ten times or more. The chain carries TRBV5-5 and TRBJ2-1, with D tentatively TRBD2 (5 bases). The CDR3 length is 15 residues. Germline values: CDR1 SGHKS, CDR2 YYEKEE (reference sequence). Trimming left V 2 bases short and J 4 bases short, with 13 bases between. The CDR3 spells CASSFTRDRYNEQFF. CDR3 bases: TGTGCCAGCAGCTTCACGAGGGATAGATACAATGAGCAGTTCTTC.

The sample holds many counts of this clonotype. V and J are TRBV28 and TRBJ1-2; 7 positions agree with TRBD1. CDR3 size: 14 residues. V trimming: 6 bases; J trimming: 5 bases; junction bases outside the gene matches: 9. CDR1 is MDHEN, CDR2 SYDVKM, per germline. CDR3 sequence (DNA): TGTGCCAGCAGGCTAACGACAGGGTGGTATGGCTACACCTTC. Its protein is CASRLTTGWYGYTF.

By share of the sample, this clonotype is medium-sized (0.01 to 0.1%). V usage is TRBV2 and J usage is TRBJ2-5; the match to TRBD2 covers 13 bases. After removal of 3 bases from V and 2 bases from J, the junction contained 0 bases not matched to a gene. Germline V CDR1 and CDR2: SNHLY, FYNNEI. The CDR3 is 15 amino acids. Here the CDR3 DNA reads TGTGCCAGCAGTGAGGGACTAGCGGGGCAAGAGACCCAGTACTTC. Translating it yields CASSEGLAGQETQYF. The whole variable domain, remainder taken from reference TRBV2 and TRBJ2-5, is EPEVTQTPSHQVTQMGQEVILRCVPISNHLYFYWYRQILGQKVEFLVSFYNNEISEKSEIFDDQFSVERPDGSNFTLKIRSTKLEDSAMYFCASSEGLAGQETQYFGPGTRLLVL.

The chain has TRBV30 and TRBJ2-2; a weak D match, TRBD1 (5 bases). The germline V gene encodes CDR1 GTSNPN and CDR2 SVGIG (reference sequence). The CDR3 is 15 residues long. V was clipped by 2 bases and J by 6 bases, with 16 bases between them. The CDR3: CAWSPLDSNPGELFF. Here the CDR3 DNA reads TGTGCCTGGAGTCCCCTTGACAGTAACCCCGGGGAGCTGTTTTTT. Together with reference TRBV30 and TRBJ2-2, the CDR3 gives the full variable domain: SQTIHQWPATLVQPVGSPLSLECTVEGTSNPNLYWYRQAAGRGLQLLFYSVGIGQISSEVPQNLSASRPQDRQFILSSKKLLLSDSGFYLCAWSPLDSNPGELFFGEGSRLTVL.

This clonotype was seen many times. V and J are TRBV5-1 and TRBJ2-5; D may be TRBD1 (7 bases). Trimming removed 4 bases from V and 4 bases from J, with 14 bases in between. This CDR3 is built from 14 residues. Germline-derived CDR1 and CDR2 are SGHRS and YFSETQ. CDR3 coding DNA: TGCGCCAGCAGCCTCTGGCAGGGGGGAGAGACCCAGTACTTC. Translation gives CASSLWQGGETQYF.

The V call is TRBV20-1, the J call TRBJ1-2; D is perhaps TRBD1 (5 bases). With 0 bases removed from V and 3 bases from J, the gap between germline ends came to 11 bases. Per germline, CDR1 DFQATT and CDR2 SNEGSKA (reference sequence). The CDR3 consists of 14 residues. The DNA for the CDR3 is TGCAGTGCTAGAGATCGGCAGGGTGACTATGGCTACACCTTC. It is translated as CSARDRQGDYGYTF.

This chain links TRBV7-2 with TRBJ2-7, with D unclear. Trimming took off 5 bases at V and 0 bases at J, with 17 bases between the two ends. The CDR3 consists of 16 residues. Germline V lookup: CDR1 SGHTA, CDR2 FQGNSA. CDR3 residues: CASSQGKGGLSYEQYF. CDR3 DNA: TGTGCCAGCAGCCAAGGTAAGGGCGGTCTCTCCTACGAGCAGTACTTC.

This clonotype was detected many times. The chain joins TRBV6-1 to TRBJ1-4; D gene uncertain. The CDR3 is 16 residues long. Germline-derived CDR1 and CDR2 are MNHNS and SASEGT. V lost 3 bases and J 0 bases, leaving 11 bases between the germline ends. CDR3 coding DNA: TGTGCCAGCAGTGACTCATTACAGCCAACTAATGAAAAACTGTTTTTT. Translated: CASSDSLQPTNEKLFF.